The source of this T cell receptor beta chain is a study of cytomegalovirus exposure and HLA in healthy donors. As for this clone: Its antigen remains unknown. The same CDR3 is also encoded by other DNA sequences in this sample.

Researchers ran the PCR with 60 Vbeta and 13 Jbeta primers. Assay used: immunoSEQ multiplex PCR; TCRdb lists only in-frame clones, some missing. The sample yields 200,000 to 250,000 clones, around 80% seen once. Study findings and constraints: Investigators reported 164 TCR beta chains as tied to cytomegalovirus. The authors confirmed in vitro that three CMV-associated chains were specific for CMV antigens.

What was sequenced was PBMCs. This sequence was found in a man in his fifties in good health and CMV-seronegative.

The CDR3 reads CASLKTGKGSYNEQFF. The CDR3 DNA sequence: TGTGCCAGCCTGAAGACAGGGAAAGGGTCCTACAATGAGCAGTTCTTC. The V gene is TRBV27, the J gene TRBJ2-1; 7 bases are shared with TRBD1. Germline V gene data show CDR1 as MNHEY and CDR2 as SMNVEV (reference sequence). The V segment lost 8 bases and the J segment 1 base; nucleotides outside the gene matches: 11. CDR3 size: 16 residues.